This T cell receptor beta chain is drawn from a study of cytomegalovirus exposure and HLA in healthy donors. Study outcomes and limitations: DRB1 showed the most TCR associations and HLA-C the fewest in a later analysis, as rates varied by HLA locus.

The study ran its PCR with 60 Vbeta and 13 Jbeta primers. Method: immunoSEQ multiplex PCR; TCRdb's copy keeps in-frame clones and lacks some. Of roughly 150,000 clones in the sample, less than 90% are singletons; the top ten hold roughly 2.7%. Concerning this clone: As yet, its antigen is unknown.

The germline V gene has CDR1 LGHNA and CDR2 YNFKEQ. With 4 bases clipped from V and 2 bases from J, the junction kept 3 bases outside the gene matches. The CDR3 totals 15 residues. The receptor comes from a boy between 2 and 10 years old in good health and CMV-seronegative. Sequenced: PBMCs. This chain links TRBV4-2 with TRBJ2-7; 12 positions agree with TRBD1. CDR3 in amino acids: CASSRGQGATYEQYF. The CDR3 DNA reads TGTGCCAGCAGCCGGGGACAGGGGGCTACCTACGAGCAGTACTTC.